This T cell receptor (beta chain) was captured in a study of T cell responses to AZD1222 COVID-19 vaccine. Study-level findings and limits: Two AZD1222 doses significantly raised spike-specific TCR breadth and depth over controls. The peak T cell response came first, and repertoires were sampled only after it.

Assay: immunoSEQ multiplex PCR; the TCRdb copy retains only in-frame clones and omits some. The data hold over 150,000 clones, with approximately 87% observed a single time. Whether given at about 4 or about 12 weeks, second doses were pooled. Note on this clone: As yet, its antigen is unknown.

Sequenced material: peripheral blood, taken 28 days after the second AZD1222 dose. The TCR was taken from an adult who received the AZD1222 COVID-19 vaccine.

Written as DNA, the CDR3 is TGTGCCAGCTCACCATCCCAGGGCCTCTATGGCTACACCTTC. Translated, it gives CASSPSQGLYGYTF. This sequence joins TRBV18 and TRBJ1-2, with D possibly being TRBD1 (5 bases). Germline CDR1 and CDR2: KGHSH and LQKENI. V lost 2 bases and J lost 4, with 11 bases in between. CDR3 length: 14 residues.